One sample yielded the 9 T cell receptor beta chains listed below, sequenced in a study of radiation and T cells in renal cell carcinoma. Data came from immunoSEQ multiplex PCR; TCRdb stores just in-frame clones and leaves some out. The sample carries about 47,000 clones, approximately 80% recorded once. Time point denoted: blood 2 weeks post-SBRT. As for treatment: 15 Gy SBRT to primary tumor, nephrectomy 4 weeks later. Specimen: blood, collected from a patient whose treatment included radiotherapy and nephrectomy. The receptors derive from a woman between 65 and 79 years old with renal cell carcinoma.

V and J are TRBV5-6 and TRBJ1-5, with 7 bases that match TRBD1. The V gene's germline CDR1 is SGHDT and CDR2 YYEEEE. The CDR3 contains 15 residues. Trimming at V came to 0 bases and at J to 3 bases, leaving 3 bases not matched to a gene. The CDR3 reads CASSLADRANQPQHF. CDR3 bases: TGTGCCAGCAGCTTGGCTGACAGGGCCAATCAGCCCCAGCATTTT.

V and J are TRBV6-6 and TRBJ1-2; tentative D call: TRBD1 (5 bases). V shed 6 bases and J shed 1 base, with 6 bases lying between them. The CDR3 has 12 amino acids. Germline V gene lookup returns CDR1 MNHNY and CDR2 SVGAGI (reference sequence). CDR3 DNA sequence: TGTGCCAGCAGGGGACTTAACTATGGCTACACCTTC. Translation gives CASRGLNYGYTF.

V and J are TRBV7-9 and TRBJ2-3; 11 bases match TRBD2. V dropped 1 base and J dropped 5; count of bases not matched to a gene: 5. CDR1 SEHNR and CDR2 FQNEAQ come from the germline V gene (reference sequence). This CDR3 region has 16 residues. CDR3 loop: CASSLVLAGGIDTQYF. CDR3 in DNA: TGTGCCAGCAGCTTAGTCTTAGCGGGAGGGATAGATACGCAGTATTTT.

V is TRBV19 and J is TRBJ1-2, with a tentative D call TRBD1 (6 bases). Germline CDR1 is LNHDA and CDR2 is SQIVND (reference sequence). Trimming removed 6 bases from V and 8 bases from J, with 22 bases in between. The CDR3 covers 15 residues. CDR3 nucleotide sequence: TGTGCCAGTAGCCAAGGACGGGACACCGTTAGGGGCTACACCTTC. This sequence encodes CASSQGRDTVRGYTF.

The chain employs TRBV5-1 and TRBJ2-1; possibly TRBD1 for D (6 bases). The V and J ends lost 4 bases and 2 bases respectively, with 16 bases between them. The CDR3 covers 16 residues. The germline CDR1 and CDR2 sequences are SGHRS and YFSETQ. CDR3 bases: TGCGCCAGCAGCGAGACAGGTCAAGGCCCCTACAATGAGCAGTTCTTC. Its protein is CASSETGQGPYNEQFF.

This CDR3 is CASSQGRGEQYF. The CDR3 DNA is TGCGCCAGCAGCCAAGGGCGGGGCGAGCAGTACTTC. The V and J genes are TRBV4-1 and TRBJ2-7; possible D gene TRBD2, 6 bases. V dropped 1 base and J dropped 6 bases, with 7 bases sitting between them. The CDR3 is made up of 12 amino acids. The V gene's germline CDR1 is MGHRA and CDR2 YSYEKL.

The chain joins TRBV7-8 to TRBJ1-1; D may be TRBD1 (5 bases). From germline, CDR1 is SGHVS and CDR2 FQNEAQ. This CDR3 is 17 amino acids long. The V end lost 5 bases, the J end lost 0 bases, and 19 bases lay between the germline ends. The CDR3 loop is CASSRTGRTIMNTEAFF. DNA of the CDR3: TGTGCCAGCAGCCGCACAGGAAGGACAATCATGAACACTGAAGCTTTCTTT.

J is TRBJ2-7 and V is TRBV5-5; weak D call: TRBD1 (6 bases). V lost 0 bases and J 7 bases, leaving 11 bases between the germline ends. There are 13 residues in the CDR3. The V gene's germline CDR1 is SGHKS and CDR2 YYEKEE (reference sequence). CDR3 nucleotides: TGTGCCAGCAGCTTGGGTGATAGGGGGGAGCAGTACTTC. It codes for CASSLGDRGEQYF.

V and J are TRBV11-3 and TRBJ1-1, with D unresolved. V was shortened by 6 bases and J by 2 bases, with 10 bases between the two germline ends. Germline V gene sequence: CDR1 SGHNT, CDR2 YENEEA. The CDR3 covers 13 residues. The CDR3 is CASSGPPNTEAFF. DNA of the CDR3: TGTGCCAGCAGTGGTCCACCAAACACTGAAGCTTTCTTT.